The 19 T cell receptor beta chains below all came from one sample that was sequenced in a study of Graves' ophthalmopathy and Graves' hyperthyroidism (dated by TCRdb to about 2018). The listed sequencing device is Illumina HiSeq 2000. For repertoire sequencing, TCR beta CDR3 regions were amplified from RNA transcripts. HTBI primers and the Qiagen OneStep RT-PCR kit were used in a first-round RT-PCR, which was followed by a second-round multiplex PCR, size selection and purification. Using fastp at Q25 and MiXCR, TCRdb reprocessed the public reads and kept productive beta chains. Each entry merges the rows of one CDR3 protein and shows their most common DNA and genes. The sample table holds 600,000 to 650,000 distinct CDR3 sequences, of which roughly 20% were seen once. Approximately 7% of the sample rests with the top ten. The sequencing sample was made of peripheral blood. Receptor source: a woman aged 18-35 years with stable Graves' hyperthyroidism. Some clones in this sample may be carry-over from other donors' samples. Donor details come from another sample of the same person, matched by shared clones.

The V call is TRBV27, the J call TRBJ2-7; TRBD2 matches at 7 bases. With V trimmed by 7 bases and J by 10 bases, 13 bases remained unmatched. Germline V gives CDR1 MNHEY, CDR2 SMNVEV (reference sequence). The CDR3 is made up of 13 amino acids. As DNA, the CDR3 is TGTGCCAGCACCGGGGGGTTCTCTGGGGACCAGTACTTC. The encoded protein is CASTGGFSGDQYF.

Comment on this clonotype: This sequence may be a read error, since a much larger clone differs from it by one base. V usage is TRBV6-1 and J usage is TRBJ2-6; no definite D call. The CDR3 is 12 amino acids. Germline V gives CDR1 MNHNS, CDR2 SASEGT. The CDR3 DNA sequence: TGTGCCGGCAGCCCGATGGCCAACGTCCTGACTTTC. It is translated as CAGSPMANVLTF.

Points on this clonotype: This clone may be a read error of a much larger clone one base away. The chain has TRBV6-1 and TRBJ1-2; D is ambiguous. This CDR3 comprises 12 residues. V was pared by 5 bases and J by 2 bases, with 6 bases between. The germline gives CDR1 MNHNS, CDR2 SASEGT. Here the CDR3 DNA reads TGTGCCAGCAGTAAGGGAAACTATGGCTACACCTTC. Protein sequence: CASSKGNYGYTF.

Ten or more counts support this clonotype. No conserved phenylalanine or tryptophan ends this CDR3, so it is likely a read error. This chain uses TRBV6-5 with TRBJ2-7; 7 nucleotides match TRBD1. Looked up from germline, CDR1 is MNHEY and CDR2 is SVGAGI. Trimming cost V 7 bases and J 3 bases; bases outside gene matches: 6. CDR3 length equals 13 residues. CDR3 in amino acids: CASTSPGGYEQYS. CDR3 DNA sequence: TGTGCCAGCACTTCTCCAGGGGGCTACGAGCAGTACTCC.

The table lists this clonotype with many counts. The chain combines TRBV12-3 or TRBV12-4 with TRBJ2-5; 7 nucleotides align to TRBD2. V shed 1 base, J shed 5 bases, and the junction held 4 bases outside the gene matches. CDR3 length: 14 residues. The CDR3 sequence is CASSLGGGHETQYF. CDR3 bases: TGTGCCAGCAGTTTAGGGGGGGGTCATGAGACCCAGTACTTC.

The rearrangement uses TRBV27 and TRBJ2-7; 16 bases fit TRBD2. CDR3 length equals 17 residues. CDR1 is MNHEY and CDR2 is SMNVEV in the germline V gene (reference sequence). V was clipped by 4 bases and J by 4 bases; unmatched bases: 7. The CDR3 DNA sequence: TGTGCCAGCAGTTCGGGACTAGCGGGAGGGCCGGTATACGAGCAGTACTTC. Its protein is CASSSGLAGGPVYEQYF.

This clonotype appeared many times. J is TRBJ2-5 and V is TRBV29-1, with D unclear. Germline lookup yields CDR1 SQVTM and CDR2 ANQGSEA. V was cut by 5 bases and J by 5 bases, with 18 bases left in between. The CDR3 extends over 14 amino acids. The chain's CDR3 is CSVPRWAKAETQYF. CDR3 sequence (DNA): TGCAGCGTTCCCAGGTGGGCAAAGGCGGAGACCCAGTACTTC.

The table lists this clonotype with a few counts. The chain is built from TRBV7-3 and TRBJ2-2; 8 bases are shared with TRBD2. J was trimmed by 2 bases and V by 4 bases; bases with no gene match: 9. Germline V gene lookup returns CDR1 SGHTA and CDR2 FQGTGA. This CDR3 contains 17 residues. CDR3 DNA: TGTGCCAGCAGCTCATACCCGGGGGGGGGTAACACCGGGGAGCTGTTTTTT. Translating it yields CASSSYPGGGNTGELFF.

This clonotype turned up a few times. This chain links TRBV12-3 or TRBV12-4 with TRBJ1-5, with 11 bases identical to TRBD1. Unmatched junction bases numbered 6, after V lost 5 bases and J lost 0 bases. The CDR3 is 17 amino acids. DNA for the CDR3: TGTGCCAGCAGTACTGGACAGGGGGCGGGTAGCAATCAGCCCCAGCATTTT. It codes for CASSTGQGAGSNQPQHF.

This clonotype came up once. This sequence joins TRBV5-5 and TRBJ2-2; the D gene is possibly TRBD1 (5 bases). V dropped 3 bases and J dropped 0 bases, with 9 bases sitting between them. Looked up from germline, CDR1 is SGHKS and CDR2 is YYEKEE (reference sequence). This CDR3 is 15 amino acids long. The CDR3 DNA is TGTGCCAGCAGCTCAGGGCCGACGAACACCGGGGAGCTGTTTTTT. Residues: CASSSGPTNTGELFF.

In the case of this clonotype: This may arise from a read error, as a much more abundant clone is one base away. A read error is likely, as this CDR3 ends without the conserved phenylalanine or tryptophan. The chain joins TRBV14 to TRBJ1-2; D remains ambiguous. The germline CDR1 and CDR2 sequences are SGHDN and FVKESK. Trimming pared 0 bases from V and 4 bases from J, leaving 9 bases between. The CDR3 is 14 amino acids. CDR3 amino acids: CASSQDLAFYGYTY. CDR3 DNA sequence: TGTGCCAGCAGCCAAGATTTGGCTTTCTATGGCTACACCTAC.

V is TRBV28 and J is TRBJ1-1; D not resolved. Trimming removed 2 bases at V and 8 bases at J, with 9 bases between. CDR1 is MDHEN and CDR2 is SYDVKM in the germline V gene. The CDR3 is made up of 12 amino acids. CDR3 amino acids: CASSLRAREAFF. CDR3 sequence (DNA): TGTGCCAGCAGTTTAAGGGCAAGGGAAGCTTTCTTT.

There are many counts of this clonotype. V is TRBV6-1 and J is TRBJ1-3, with 7 positions matching TRBD1. Per the germline V gene, CDR1 is MNHNS and CDR2 is SASEGT. The CDR3 is 13 amino acids. The J segment lost 0 bases and the V segment lost 8 bases, leaving 1 base of the junction unmatched. The CDR3 DNA is TGTGCCAGCCGGGACAGCTCTGGAAACACCATATATTTT. Protein: CASRDSSGNTIYF.

The rearrangement links TRBV12-3 or TRBV12-4 to TRBJ1-5, with 9 nucleotides matching TRBD1. The CDR3 is 13 amino acids. The trim removed 8 bases at V and 4 bases at J, leaving 3 bases unmatched. The CDR3: CASGTGLNQPQHF. The CDR3 nucleotides read TGTGCCAGCGGGACAGGGCTTAATCAGCCCCAGCATTTT.

The V gene is TRBV4-1, the J gene TRBJ1-5; D is perhaps TRBD1 (5 bases). Germline V gene sequence: CDR1 MGHRA, CDR2 YSYEKL. Deletions cut 2 bases from V and 4 bases from J, with 12 bases between. The CDR3 runs to 15 residues. In DNA form, the CDR3 reads TGCGCCAGCAGCCAATGGGACCCCGGGAATCAGCCCCAGCATTTT. This sequence encodes CASSQWDPGNQPQHF.

This clonotype was recorded at least ten times. The chain uses TRBV19 and TRBJ2-2, with D unresolved. V was pared by 1 base and J by 6 bases, with 6 bases between. This CDR3 contains 13 residues. CDR1 and CDR2 from the germline V gene are LNHDA and SQIVND (reference sequence). CDR3: CASSIVRPGELFF. The CDR3 region has the DNA TGTGCCAGTAGTATAGTGCGTCCCGGGGAGCTGTTTTTT.

This clonotype was picked up many times. The chain carries TRBV6-5 and TRBJ1-5; no firm D call. The V end was cut by 3 bases, the J end by 3 bases, with 9 bases between. This CDR3 spans 14 amino acids. Germline loops: CDR1 MNHEY, CDR2 SVGAGI. The CDR3 sequence: CASSYGHLNQPQHF. CDR3 nucleotides: TGTGCCAGCAGTTATGGGCACCTCAATCAGCCCCAGCATTTT.

This clonotype has ten or more counts. J is TRBJ2-7 and V is TRBV3-1; D not certain. Germline CDR1 LGHDT, CDR2 YNNKEL (reference sequence). V lost 0 bases to trimming and J lost 1 base, with 7 bases between them. This CDR3 is 14 amino acids long. CDR3 in amino acids: CASSQEGSSYEQYF. DNA for the CDR3: TGTGCCAGCAGCCAAGAGGGCAGTTCCTACGAGCAGTACTTC.

This clonotype was observed at least ten times. V is TRBV7-3 and J is TRBJ2-5; TRBD1 aligns across 9 bases. Germline assignment: CDR1 SGHTA and CDR2 FQGTGA. The CDR3 has 17 amino acids. Losses at the gene ends were 5 bases for V and 5 bases for J; bases not matched to a gene: 15. Here the CDR3 DNA reads TGTGCCAGCAGCCCATCGTTCCCCGGACAGGGGAAGGAGACCCAGTACTTC. Translation gives CASSPSFPGQGKETQYF.